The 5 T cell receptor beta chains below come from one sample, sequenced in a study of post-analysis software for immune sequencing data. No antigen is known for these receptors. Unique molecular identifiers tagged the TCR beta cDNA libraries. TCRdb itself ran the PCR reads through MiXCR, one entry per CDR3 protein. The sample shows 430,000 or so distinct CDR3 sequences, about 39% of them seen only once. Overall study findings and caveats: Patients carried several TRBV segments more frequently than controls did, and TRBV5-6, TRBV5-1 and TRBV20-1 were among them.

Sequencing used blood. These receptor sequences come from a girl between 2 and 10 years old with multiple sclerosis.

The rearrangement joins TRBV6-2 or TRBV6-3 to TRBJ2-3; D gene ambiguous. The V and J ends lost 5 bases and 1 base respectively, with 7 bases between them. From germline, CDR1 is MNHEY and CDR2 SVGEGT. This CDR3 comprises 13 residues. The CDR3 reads CASSSPRTDTQYF. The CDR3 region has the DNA TGTGCCAGCAGTAGCCCTCGCACAGATACGCAGTATTTT.

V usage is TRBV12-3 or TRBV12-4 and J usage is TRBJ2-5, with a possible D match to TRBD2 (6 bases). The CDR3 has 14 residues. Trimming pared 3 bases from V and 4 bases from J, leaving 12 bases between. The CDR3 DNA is TGTGCCAGCAGTTTTCTAGCGAGAGGAGAGACCCAGTACTTC. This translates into CASSFLARGETQYF.

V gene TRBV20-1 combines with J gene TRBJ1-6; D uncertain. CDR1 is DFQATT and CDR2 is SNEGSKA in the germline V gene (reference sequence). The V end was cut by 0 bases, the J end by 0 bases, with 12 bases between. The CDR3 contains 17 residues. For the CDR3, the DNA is TGCAGTGCTAGAGATAGTTCGCGGACCTCCTATAATTCACCCCTCCACTTT. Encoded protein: CSARDSSRTSYNSPLHF.

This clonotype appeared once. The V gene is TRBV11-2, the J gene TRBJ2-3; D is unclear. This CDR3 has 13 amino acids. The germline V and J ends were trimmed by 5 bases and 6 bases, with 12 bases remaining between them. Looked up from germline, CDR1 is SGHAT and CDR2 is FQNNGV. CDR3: CASSGRYGDTQYF. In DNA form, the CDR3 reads TGTGCCAGCAGCGGTCGGTACGGGGATACGCAGTATTTT.

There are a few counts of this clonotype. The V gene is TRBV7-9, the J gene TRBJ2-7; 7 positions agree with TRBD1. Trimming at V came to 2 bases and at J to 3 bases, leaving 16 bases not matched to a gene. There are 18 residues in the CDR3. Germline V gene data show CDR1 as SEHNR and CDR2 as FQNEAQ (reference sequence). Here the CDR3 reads CASSLRVGGRDSSYEQYF. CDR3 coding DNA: TGTGCCAGCAGCTTAAGAGTGGGTGGTCGGGACAGCAGCTACGAGCAGTACTTC.